This T cell receptor (beta chain) appears in the sequencing data of a study of blood T cell repertoires in COVID-19. Across the whole study: The United States, Italy and Spain were the sources of the acute and convalescent COVID-19 samples. From T cells, B-cell-depleted T cells, or PBMCs came the material, which was cDNA or gDNA.

This CDR3 has 14 amino acids. Trimming at V came to 6 bases and at J to 2 bases, leaving 4 bases not matched to a gene. The germline V gene has CDR1 LGHDT and CDR2 YNNKEL (reference sequence). TCRdb keeps only in-frame clones here, not all; method: immunoSEQ multiplex PCR. The sample consists of 50,000 to 65,000 clones, 75% to 90% of them appearing once. Sequenced: peripheral blood. The clonotype was recovered from a human donor in a cohort sampled during active COVID-19. The V and J genes are TRBV3-1 (or the pseudogene TRBV3-2) and TRBJ1-5; 7 bases align to TRBD1. CDR3: CASSRGTGNQPQHF. CDR3 in DNA: TGTGCCAGCAGTCGAGGGACAGGCAATCAGCCCCAGCATTTT.